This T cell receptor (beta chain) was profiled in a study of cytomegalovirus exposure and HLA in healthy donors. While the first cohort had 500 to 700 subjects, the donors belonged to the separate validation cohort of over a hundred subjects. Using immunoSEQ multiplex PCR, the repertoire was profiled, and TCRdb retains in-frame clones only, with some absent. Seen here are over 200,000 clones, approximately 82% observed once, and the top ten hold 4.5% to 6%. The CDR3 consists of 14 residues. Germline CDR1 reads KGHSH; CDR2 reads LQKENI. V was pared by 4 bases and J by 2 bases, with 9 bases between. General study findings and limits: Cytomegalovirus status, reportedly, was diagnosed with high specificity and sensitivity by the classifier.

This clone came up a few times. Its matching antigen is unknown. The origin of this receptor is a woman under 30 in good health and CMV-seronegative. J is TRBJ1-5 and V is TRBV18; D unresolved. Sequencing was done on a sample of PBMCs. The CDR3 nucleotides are TGTGCCAGCTCACTTACTAAGGGCAATCAGCCCCAGCATTTT. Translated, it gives CASSLTKGNQPQHF.